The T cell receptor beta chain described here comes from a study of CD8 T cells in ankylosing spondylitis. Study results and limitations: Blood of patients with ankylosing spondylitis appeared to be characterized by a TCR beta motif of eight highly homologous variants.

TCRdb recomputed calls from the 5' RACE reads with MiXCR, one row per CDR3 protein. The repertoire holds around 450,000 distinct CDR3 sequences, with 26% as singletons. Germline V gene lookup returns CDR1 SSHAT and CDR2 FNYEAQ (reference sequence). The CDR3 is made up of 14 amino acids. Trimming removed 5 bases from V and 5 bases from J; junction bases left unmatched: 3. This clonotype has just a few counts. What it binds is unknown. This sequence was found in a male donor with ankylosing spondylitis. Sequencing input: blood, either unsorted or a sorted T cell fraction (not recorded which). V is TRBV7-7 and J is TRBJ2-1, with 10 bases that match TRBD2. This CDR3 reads CASSKGLADNEQFF. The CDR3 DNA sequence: TGTGCCAGCAGCAAAGGACTAGCGGACAATGAGCAGTTCTTC. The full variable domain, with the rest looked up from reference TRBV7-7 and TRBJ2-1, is GAGVSQSPRYKVTKRGQDVTLRCDPISSHATLYWYQQALGQGPEFLTYFNYEAQPDKSGLPSDRFSAERPEGSISTLTIQRTEQRDSAMYRCASSKGLADNEQFFGPGTRLTVL.